The clone carrying this T cell receptor beta chain has just a few counts. What it binds is not known. This sample is part of a study of cytomegalovirus exposure and HLA in healthy donors. About the study: Previous work identified roughly 120 million unique TCR beta sequences from around 200 million T cells. Roughly 86 million unique TCRs from HLA-typed donors made up an early data release.

Amplification used 60 Vbeta primers and 13 Jbeta primers. TCRdb's copy holds only in-frame clones and misses some; the assay was immunoSEQ multiplex PCR. The sample has about 190,000 clones; around three quarters are singletons. Overall study findings and caveats: Immune exposure data for these donors was limited to CMV serostatus.

This sequence was found in a woman younger than 45 in good health and CMV-seropositive. Sequenced: PBMCs.

The DNA for the CDR3 is TGTGCCAGCCGGGACAGATCCTACGAGCAGTACTTC. Translation gives CASRDRSYEQYF. V gene TRBV19 combines with J gene TRBJ2-7; the match to TRBD1 covers 7 bases. In germline, CDR1 is LNHDA, CDR2 SQIVND (reference sequence). The trim removed 9 bases at V and 1 base at J, leaving 3 bases unmatched. This CDR3 region has 12 residues.